These 11 T cell receptor delta chains originate from one sample sequenced in a study of delta chains in infants with herpesvirus infections. Gamma-chain- and delta-chain-specific primers converted PBMC RNA into TCR cDNA. TCRdb reapplied CATT to the RT-PCR reads. Seen here are about 570 delta-chain clones, 50% to 70% observed once, and the top ten hold 25%. The input for sequencing was peripheral blood, taken at time point 5 of longitudinal follow-up. These receptors all stem from a human donor who was a Ugandan infant, either HIV-exposed or HIV-unexposed (not recorded which).

Details on this clone: Only one base separates this from a far larger clonotype, so it likely reflects a read error. This chain links TRDV2 with TRDJ1, with 7 nucleotides matching TRDD3. V gave up 0 bases and J gave up 0 bases; unmatched junction bases: 18. CDR1 is GEAIGNYY, CDR2 EKD, per germline. The CDR3 runs to 20 residues. In nucleotides, the CDR3 is TGTGCCTGTGACACCGTCGGGCATTATGGGGGGATGCAGGACACCGATAAACTCATCTTT. Translating it yields CACDTVGHYGGMQDTDKLIF.

By its share, this clone is large. The chain recombines TRDV2 with TRDJ3, with TRDD3 matching 7 bases. CDR3 length: 19 residues. V trimming: 3 bases; J trimming: 1 base; junction bases outside the gene matches: 11. Germline V gives CDR1 GEAIGNYY, CDR2 EKD. The CDR3 sequence is CACDVAWGAQSWDTRQMFF. DNA for the CDR3: TGTGCCTGTGACGTGGCCTGGGGGGCCCAATCCTGGGACACCCGACAGATGTTTTTC.

Concerning this clone: This probably arose from a read error, given a far larger clone one base away. Other DNA sequences within the sample encode an identical CDR3. The chain recombines TRDV1 with TRDJ1, with 11 bases aligning to TRDD3. This CDR3 has 22 amino acids. The V gene's germline CDR1 is TSWWSYY and CDR2 QGS. The CDR3 sequence is CALGGQSQLGDRAHRYTDKLIF. For the CDR3, the DNA is TGTGCCCTTGGGGGACAATCCCAACTGGGGGATAGGGCTCACAGGTACACCGATAAACTCATCTTT.

About this clone itself: With a far larger clone one base away, a read error is the likely cause. Other DNA sequences of this sample code for an identical CDR3. The V gene is TRDV1, the J gene TRDJ1; 9 nucleotides agree with TRDD3. The CDR3 runs 19 residues. Looked up from germline, CDR1 is TSWWSYY and CDR2 is QGS. The V gene end was trimmed by 4 bases and the J gene end by 7 bases; junction bases not matched to a gene: 22. CDR3 sequence (DNA): TGTGCTCTTGGGGTTCTCTACCTAAGGGACTGGGGGAGGTTAGGTAAACTCATCTTT. Its translation: CALGVLYLRDWGRLGKLIF.

The count of this clone is one. With a far larger clone one base away, a read error is the likely cause. The V gene went uncalled, while the J gene is TRDJ1; TRDD3, as called in the table, went unchecked against the DNA. The CDR3 loop spans 19 amino acids. The CDR3 DNA sequence: TGTGCCTCTCCCCCTTCCTGCCGTGGGATAGCCAGAACCACCGATAAACTCATCTTT. Protein: CASPPSCRGIARTTDKLIF.

Notes on this clone: This is likely an artifact of a read error, given a far larger clone one base away. This chain joins TRDV1 and TRDJ1, with 13 bases matching TRDD3. Germline V gene data show CDR1 as TSWWSYY and CDR2 as QGS. With V trimmed by 2 bases and J by 0 bases, 30 bases remained unmatched. CDR3 length equals 26 residues. This chain's CDR3 is CALGETEGSRRGLGDTRRPYTDKLIF. The CDR3 DNA is TGTGCTCTTGGGGAAACGGAGGGTAGCCGACGGGGACTGGGGGATACGCGTAGGCCATACACCGATAAACTCATCTTT.

This clone is labeled as large (0.1 to 1%). The identical CDR3 is also encoded by other nucleotide sequences in the sample. The J gene is TRDJ1, the V gene TRDV1, with D perhaps TRDD3 (8 bases). The V end was cut by 2 bases, the J end by 3 bases, with 28 bases between. The CDR3 consists of 20 residues. The germline V gene has CDR1 TSWWSYY and CDR2 QGS. CDR3 DNA: TGTGCTCTTGGGGAAAGCCCCTTTCCTACCCACTGGGGGCCGTCCGATAAACTCATCTTT. Translated, it gives CALGESPFPTHWGPSDKLIF.

Comments on this clone: This is likely an artifact of a read error, given a far larger clone one base away. Other DNA sequences in this specimen translate into the identical CDR3. The chain uses TRDV1 and TRDJ1; 9 nucleotides match TRDD3. Germline V lookup: CDR1 TSWWSYY, CDR2 QGS. Trimming took 4 bases from V and 7 from J; bases not matched to a gene: 22. The CDR3 length is 19 residues. CDR3 loop: CALGVLYLRDWGRFGKLIF. CDR3 sequence (DNA): TGTGCTCTTGGGGTTCTCTACCTAAGAGACTGGGGGAGGTTTGGTAAACTCATCTTT.

Worth noting for this clone: Since a far larger clone is one base different, this is likely a read error. The gene calls are TRDV1 and TRDJ1; TRDD3 matches 13 bases. Germline values: CDR1 TSWWSYY, CDR2 QGS. V dropped 2 bases and J dropped 3; count of bases not matched to a gene: 30. The CDR3 contains 25 residues. CDR3 nucleotides: TGTGCTCTTGGGGAATCAACCCCCTGGCCGCTTATACTGGGGGATACGCGCGATCTCTCCGATAAACTCATCTTT. It is translated as CALGESTPWPLILGDTRDLSDKLIF.

This clone is termed large (0.1 to 1%). The chain carries TRDV1 and TRDJ1; D is perhaps TRDD3 (6 bases). V lost 3 bases and J 0 bases, leaving 14 bases between the germline ends. CDR3 size: 16 residues. CDR1 TSWWSYY and CDR2 QGS come from the germline V gene. The CDR3 is CALGEVLGTYTDKLIF. CDR3 nucleotide sequence: TGTGCTCTTGGGGAGGTTCTGGGGACGTACACCGATAAACTCATCTTT.

By sample share, this clone is large. The chain joins TRDV2 to TRDJ3, with TRDD3 identical over 9 bases. V lost 3 bases, J lost 0 bases, and 8 bases stayed unmatched. The CDR3 sequence is 19 residues long. Germline V CDR1 and CDR2: GEAIGNYY, EKD. The CDR3 region has the DNA TGTGCCTGTGACGCCATGGGGGATAGGTCCTCCTGGGACACCCGACAGATGTTTTTC. The encoded protein is CACDAMGDRSSWDTRQMFF.